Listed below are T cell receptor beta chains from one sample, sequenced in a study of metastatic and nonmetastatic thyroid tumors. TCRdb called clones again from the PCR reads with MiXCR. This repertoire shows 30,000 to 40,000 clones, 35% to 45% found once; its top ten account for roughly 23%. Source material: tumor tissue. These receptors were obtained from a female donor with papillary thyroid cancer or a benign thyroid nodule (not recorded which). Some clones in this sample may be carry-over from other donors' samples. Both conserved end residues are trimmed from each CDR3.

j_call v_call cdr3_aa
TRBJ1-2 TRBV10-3 AINDRGPNYGYT
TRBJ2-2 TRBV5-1 ASSSSVSTGELF
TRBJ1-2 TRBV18 ASSRKPGQGDQGYT
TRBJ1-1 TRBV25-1 ASSGEGNTEAF
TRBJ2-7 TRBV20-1 SAPKGADLTYEQY
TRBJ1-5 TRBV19 ASSILSTGNQPQH
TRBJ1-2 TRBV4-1 ASSQQGYSYGYT
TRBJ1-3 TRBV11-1 ASSLSGNTIY
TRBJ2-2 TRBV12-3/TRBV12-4 ASSPYAPGTGELF
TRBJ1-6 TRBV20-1 SAKSSYNSPLH
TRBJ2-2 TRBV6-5 ASSSHRGQGTGELF
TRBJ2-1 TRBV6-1 ASPRGEDEQF
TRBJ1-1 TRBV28 ASCLRRGGLTAAF
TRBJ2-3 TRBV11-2 ASSLSTGGVDTQY
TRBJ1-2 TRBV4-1 ASSQGGDENGYT
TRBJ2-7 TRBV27 ASSLPYTGQVYEQY
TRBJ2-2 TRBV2 ASLRELDGELF
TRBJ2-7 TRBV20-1 SASPASYEQY
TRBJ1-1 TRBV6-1 ASSVPPGAEAF
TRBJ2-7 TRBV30 ALSWDIRSYEQY
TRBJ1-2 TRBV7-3 ASSPSPGLGYGYT
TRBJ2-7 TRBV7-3 ASRASGSSYEQY
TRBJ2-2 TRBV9 ASSGRTGGDTGELF
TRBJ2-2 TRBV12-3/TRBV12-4 ASSSQPDLGELF
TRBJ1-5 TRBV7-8 ASSLELGDQPQH
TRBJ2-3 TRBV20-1 SARGLAGGSLSDTQY
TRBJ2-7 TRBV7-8 ASSLGGSGSYEQY
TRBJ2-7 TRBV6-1 ASSGTRGRGEQY
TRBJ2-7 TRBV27 ASSFLGQQGLEQY
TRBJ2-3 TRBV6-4 ASSAGLATDTQY
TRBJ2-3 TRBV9 ASSPTSGFTDTQY
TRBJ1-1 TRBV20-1 SARDMRGPLNTEAF
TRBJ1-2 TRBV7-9 ASSRDRGGYT
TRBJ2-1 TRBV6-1 ASLASGREGGNEQF
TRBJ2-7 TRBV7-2 ASRPSGGSYEQY
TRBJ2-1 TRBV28 ASRTGTNNEQF
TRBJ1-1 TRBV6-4 ASSLSGGSTEAF
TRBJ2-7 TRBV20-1 SARECAGRFSEQY
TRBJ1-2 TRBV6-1 ASSLGQRSYGYT
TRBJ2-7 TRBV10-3 AISDGRGYEQY
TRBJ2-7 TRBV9 ASSPRGLPSYEQY
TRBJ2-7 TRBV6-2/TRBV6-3 ASIRDTIYEQY